Listed below are T cell receptor beta chains from one sample, sequenced in a study of blood T cell repertoires in COVID-19. TCRdb's copy holds only in-frame clones and misses some; the assay was immunoSEQ multiplex PCR. The sample comprises roughly 180,000 clones, 84% of which are singletons, and 7.5% to 9.5% rests with the top ten. Material: peripheral blood. Every receptor here comes from a man in his forties who had recovered from COVID-19. Both conserved end residues are part of each CDR3. D genes are given only for firm matches. The size of a clone is reported for some rows only, either as once, few or many, or as a class for expanded clones.

j_call cdr3_length d_call v_call clone_size cdr3_nt cdr3_aa
TRBJ2-1 15 NA TRBV5-6 NA TGTGCCAGCAGCTTCCAGGACAGCTCCTACAATGAGCAGTTCTTC CASSFQDSSYNEQFF
TRBJ2-1 13 TRBD2 TRBV7-9 NA TGTGCCAGCGGCGATTCTAGCGGGAGTGAGCAGTTCTTC CASGDSSGSEQFF
TRBJ2-7 10 NA TRBV10-3 NA TGTGCCACAGGGGAATACGAGCAGTACTTC CATGEYEQYF
TRBJ2-7 15 NA TRBV4-3 NA TGCGCCAGCAGCCAAGATGGGGCCAGCTCCTACGAGCAGTACTTC CASSQDGASSYEQYF
TRBJ2-7 12 NA TRBV3-1/TRBV3-2 NA TGTGCCAGCAGCCAAGGGCACGGGGAGCAGTACTTC CASSQGHGEQYF
TRBJ2-7 15 TRBD1 TRBV5-4 once TGTGCCAGCAGCTCGCCGGGACAGGCAATCTACGAGCAGTACTTC CASSSPGQAIYEQYF
TRBJ2-1 14 NA TRBV9 NA TGTGCCAGCAGCGCGTCGAGCTCAGGCAATGAGCAGTTCTTC CASSASSSGNEQFF
TRBJ2-5 14 NA TRBV11-3 NA TGTGCCAGCAGCGAAGGGGGAAGTCAAGAGACCCAGTACTTC CASSEGGSQETQYF
TRBJ1-4 14 NA TRBV5-4 NA TGTGCCAGCAGCTTGGGGGGGGCTAATGAAAAACTGTTTTTT CASSLGGANEKLFF
TRBJ1-6 15 NA TRBV4-1 few TGCGCCAGCAGCCAAGCGATACAGGGAACTTTGCCCCTCCACTTT CASSQAIQGTLPLHF
TRBJ2-7 16 TRBD1 TRBV30 NA TGTGCCTGGGGTCGGACCGGGACAGGCCCACTCGACGAGCAGTACTTC CAWGRTGTGPLDEQYF
TRBJ1-5 13 NA TRBV6-5 NA TGTGCCAGCAAACCGGGACAAAATCAGCCCCAGCATTTT CASKPGQNQPQHF
TRBJ1-4 16 NA TRBV5-8 few TGTGCCAGCAGCGCCGGTCGGACACCTCTTAATGAAAAACTGTTTTTT CASSAGRTPLNEKLFF
TRBJ2-5 13 TRBD2 TRBV6-2/TRBV6-3 NA TGTGCCAGCAGCAATCTAGCGGAAGAGACCCAGTACTTC CASSNLAEETQYF
TRBJ2-7 15 NA TRBV3-1/TRBV3-2 NA TGTGCCAGCAGCCAAGGTCCAGGGGGGCCCTACGAGCAGTACTTC CASSQGPGGPYEQYF
TRBJ1-2 15 NA TRBV5-5 NA TGTGCCAGCAGCTTGGCCGGGGGGCGGGGCTATGGCTACACCTTC CASSLAGGRGYGYTF
TRBJ1-2 13 NA TRBV5-1 NA TGCGCCAGCAGCTTGGGGACATCCTATGGCTACACCTTC CASSLGTSYGYTF
TRBJ2-1 20 TRBD1 TRBV4-3 NA TGCGCCAGCAGCCAAGGCAGCCGGGACAGGTTTACGTGGCAGTACAATGAGCAGTTCTTC CASSQGSRDRFTWQYNEQFF
TRBJ2-1 12 NA TRBV12-5 NA TGTGCTAGTGGTTTCCCCAGGGGCAAACTGTTCTTC CASGFPRGKLFF
TRBJ1-5 13 NA TRBV6-2/TRBV6-3 NA TGTGCCAGCAGCCCTGCCACGGGTCAGCCCCAGCATTTT CASSPATGQPQHF
TRBJ2-7 16 TRBD1 TRBV4-2 NA TGTGCCAGCAGCCAAGCAGGACAGGGGCGGCCGGGAGAGCAGTACTTC CASSQAGQGRPGEQYF
TRBJ2-7 18 TRBD1 TRBV7-2 NA TGTGCCAGCAGCTTAGAGGTGGGACAGGCCTTTAACCCCTACGAGCAGTACTTC CASSLEVGQAFNPYEQYF
TRBJ2-5 17 NA TRBV10-3 NA TGTGCCATCAGTGAGGGGGGACCCGGGACTCTCCAAGAGACCCAGTACTTC CAISEGGPGTLQETQYF
TRBJ2-2 17 TRBD1 TRBV19 NA TGTGCCAGTAGTATCCCAGGGGACAGGGGGAACACCGGGGAGCTGTTTTTT CASSIPGDRGNTGELFF
TRBJ1-2 14 NA TRBV24-1 NA TGTGCCACCAGTGATTTGTACGGTGTGAAGGGCTACACCTTC CATSDLYGVKGYTF
TRBJ2-3 16 NA TRBV7-9 NA TGTGCCAGCAGCTTGGGGGGGGCCTCTCCCACAGATACGCAGTATTTT CASSLGGASPTDTQYF
TRBJ1-4 14 TRBD1 TRBV30 NA TGTGCCTGGAGTGTACGCCAGGGGGATGAAAAACTGTTTTTT CAWSVRQGDEKLFF
TRBJ2-3 16 TRBD2 TRBV4-1 NA TGCGCCAGCAGCTCCACTAGCGGGGGCAGCACAGATACGCAGTATTTT CASSSTSGGSTDTQYF
TRBJ2-6 13 NA TRBV2 NA TGTGCCAGTTCGGGGGCTGGGGCCAACGTCCTGACTTTC CASSGAGANVLTF
TRBJ2-3 17 TRBD1 TRBV15 NA TGTGCCACCAGCAGAGATCCCCGGGACAGGGGGCCAGATACGCAGTATTTT CATSRDPRDRGPDTQYF
TRBJ2-7 15 TRBD1 TRBV13 NA TGTGCCAGCCGTCGATCCGGGACAGGGTACTACGAGCAGTACTTC CASRRSGTGYYEQYF
TRBJ1-6 18 TRBD1 TRBV15 NA TGTGCCACCAGCTACCTTCGACAGGGGGGACGTGGGAATTCACCCCTCCACTTT CATSYLRQGGRGNSPLHF
TRBJ1-2 15 NA TRBV6-5 NA TGTGCCAGCAGTACAATTGGGACATCTAACTATGGCTACACCTTC CASSTIGTSNYGYTF
TRBJ2-1 14 NA TRBV7-2 NA TGTGCCAGCAGCTTGGGGGACATCTACAATGAGCAGTTCTTC CASSLGDIYNEQFF
TRBJ1-4 18 NA TRBV10-3 few TGTGCCATCAGTGAGTCTTGGTACAGGGACGCAACTAATGAAAAACTGTTTTTT CAISESWYRDATNEKLFF
TRBJ2-5 15 NA TRBV11-1 NA TGTGCCAGCAGCTTAGCGCCAACAAAACAAGAGACCCAGTACTTC CASSLAPTKQETQYF
TRBJ2-1 15 NA TRBV7-6 once TGTGCCAGCAGCCTAGGGGGCGGGGCCTACAATGAGCAGTTCTTC CASSLGGGAYNEQFF
TRBJ2-1 15 TRBD2 TRBV7-2 NA TGTGCCAGCAGCTTGAGGCTAGCGGGGGTGGATGAGCAGTTCTTC CASSLRLAGVDEQFF
TRBJ2-3 17 TRBD2 TRBV4-1 NA TGCGCCAGCAGCCAAGAATCGGGACTAGCGGGAGCTGGTACGCAGTATTTT CASSQESGLAGAGTQYF
TRBJ1-1 13 NA TRBV30 NA TGTGCCTGGAGTGTACGCAGGGACACTGAAGCTTTCTTT CAWSVRRDTEAFF
TRBJ2-2 13 NA TRBV6-5 NA TGTGCCAGCAAATACAGGCTCACCGGGGAGCTGTTTTTT CASKYRLTGELFF
TRBJ1-2 15 TRBD1 TRBV6-2/TRBV6-3 NA TGTGCCAGCAGTTCGGGACAGGGTCTCAACTATGGCTACACCTTC CASSSGQGLNYGYTF
TRBJ1-2 14 TRBD1 TRBV5-6 NA TGTGCCAGCAGCTTGGGACAGGGCATCTATGGCTACACCTTC CASSLGQGIYGYTF
TRBJ1-2 11 NA TRBV9 NA TGTGCCAGCAGCTCCAGGGGTGGCTACACCTTC CASSSRGGYTF
TRBJ2-1 15 TRBD2 TRBV2 once TGTGCCAACAGTGACCTAGCTAGCGGTGGGGATGAGCAGTTCTTC CANSDLASGGDEQFF
TRBJ2-1 16 NA TRBV7-2 once TGTGCCAGCAGCCATCGGGAGTACAGGTCCTACAATGAGCAGTTCTTC CASSHREYRSYNEQFF
TRBJ1-1 13 NA TRBV19 NA TGTGCCTCGAATCGCGGCGTGAACACTGAAGCTTTCTTT CASNRGVNTEAFF
TRBJ2-3 13 NA TRBV18 NA TGTGCCAGCTCACCTCTAGCCACAGATACGCAGTATTTT CASSPLATDTQYF
TRBJ2-1 16 NA TRBV14 NA TGTGCCAGCAGCCAAGATCTGCGGGTGACAAGCAATGAGCAGTTCTTC CASSQDLRVTSNEQFF
TRBJ2-6 14 NA TRBV11-1 NA TGTGCCAGCAGCTTAGGGGCGGGGGCCAACGTCCTGACTTTC CASSLGAGANVLTF
TRBJ2-2 12 TRBD2 TRBV12-3/TRBV12-4 NA TGTGCCAGCGACCGGGGGGGGCCGGAGCTGTTTTTT CASDRGGPELFF